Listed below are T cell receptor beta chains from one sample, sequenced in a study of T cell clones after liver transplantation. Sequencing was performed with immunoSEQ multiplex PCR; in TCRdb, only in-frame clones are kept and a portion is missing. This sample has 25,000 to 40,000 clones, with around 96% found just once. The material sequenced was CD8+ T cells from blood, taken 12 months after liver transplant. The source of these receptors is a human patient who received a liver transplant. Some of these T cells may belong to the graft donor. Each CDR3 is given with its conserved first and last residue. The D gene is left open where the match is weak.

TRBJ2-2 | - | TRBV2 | TGTGCCAGCAGAATGGACTGGAACACCGGGGAGCTGTTTTTT | CASRMDWNTGELFF
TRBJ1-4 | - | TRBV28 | TGTGCCAGCAGTTTAGATGTATTGGGACGGGGGAGTGAAAAACTGTTTTTT | CASSLDVLGRGSEKLFF
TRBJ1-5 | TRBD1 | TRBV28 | TGTGCCAGCAGGCTTACCGGGACAGTTAATCAGCCCCAGCATTTT | CASRLTGTVNQPQHF
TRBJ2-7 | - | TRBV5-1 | TGCGCCAGCAGCTTGGATGGAGGGACCTACGAGCAGTACTTC | CASSLDGGTYEQYF
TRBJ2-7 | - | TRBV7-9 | TGTGCCAGCAGCCCGGGCAGGGAGGTTGACGAGCAGTACTTC | CASSPGREVDEQYF
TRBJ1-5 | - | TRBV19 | TGTGCCAGTAGAGGGAGTTATCAGCCCCAGCATTTT | CASRGSYQPQHF
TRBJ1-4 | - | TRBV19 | TGTGCCAGTACCCCTTATCGAGCTCCAACTAATGAAAAACTGTTTTTT | CASTPYRAPTNEKLFF
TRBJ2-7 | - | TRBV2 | TGTGCCAGCGCTGGGTACGAGCAGTACTTC | CASAGYEQYF
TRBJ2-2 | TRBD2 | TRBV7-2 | TGTGCCAGCAGCTCTCTAGCGGACACCGGGGAGCTGTTTTTT | CASSSLADTGELFF
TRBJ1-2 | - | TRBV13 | TGTGCCAGCAGCTTAGGTCGGGCCTATGGCTACACCTTC | CASSLGRAYGYTF